The source of this T cell receptor beta chain is a study of vaccination effects on CD4 cells after COVID-19. Study in general: Relative to the second dose, post-vaccine samples were obtained a median of 72 days later.

Looked up from germline, CDR1 is SNHLY and CDR2 is FYNNEI. With 7 bases clipped from V and 7 bases from J, the junction kept 11 bases outside the gene matches. This CDR3 spans 15 amino acids. The assay was immunoSEQ multiplex PCR, and TCRdb's table has in-frame clones only and misses some. Among 60,000 to 80,000 clones, 70% to 85% were seen once, and the ten largest hold over 2%. There are a few counts of this clone. Its specificity is unknown. Having been cultured for less than 13 days, the cells underwent CD4+ T cell isolation. Each participant was administered two doses of either the BNT162b2 or the mRNA-1273 vaccine.

The sample in question was CD4+ T cells from PBMCs cultured without peptide, obtained after COVID-19 vaccination. The sequence derives from a human donor who received a COVID-19 vaccine. This chain connects TRBV2 to TRBJ2-1, with 9 nucleotides matching TRBD2. CDR3 region: CASTRRLAAVNEQFF. The CDR3 region has the DNA TGTGCCAGCACTCGAAGACTAGCGGCTGTTAATGAGCAGTTCTTC.